The sequence of this T cell receptor beta chain was determined in a study of blood T cell repertoires in COVID-19. The wider study: From the United States, Italy and Spain came samples of acute and convalescent COVID-19. PBMCs, B-cell-depleted T cells, or T cells provided the cDNA or gDNA that made up the material.

Under the authors' procedure: Reference gene primer amplification yielded estimated nucleated cell counts. Assay used: immunoSEQ multiplex PCR; TCRdb lists only in-frame clones, some missing. For V, J and clone size, that table is used; D and trimming come from the DNA. The sample includes around 100,000 clones, 65% to 75% seen only once; the top ten take approximately 6.3%. The CDR3 runs to 14 residues. V dropped 7 bases and J dropped 4 bases, with 14 bases sitting between them. Germline V gives CDR1 MRHNA, CDR2 SNTAGT. The gene calls are TRBV6-4 and TRBJ1-5; D perhaps matches TRBD1 (6 bases). Sequencing was performed on peripheral blood. This sequence was found in a man of 80 years or more with acute or convalescent COVID-19. In nucleotides, the CDR3 is TGTGCCAGCACGGTACTGCAGGGGAATCAGCCCCAGCATTTT. Translation gives CASTVLQGNQPQHF.